Shown below are 28 T cell receptor beta chains from a single sample sequenced in a study of Tregs in tolerant kidney transplant recipients. Generated by immunoSEQ multiplex PCR, the TCRdb table keeps only in-frame clones and is missing some. The sample yields roughly 25,000 clones, of which the top ten take up roughly 4%. Related graft donors supplied nonmyeloablative bone marrow transplants, and mixed chimerism was transient. Source: CD4+ T cells from blood (PBMCs), taken 6 months after the transplant. The receptors stem from a human patient who received a combined kidney and bone marrow transplant. The graft donor may account for some of the T cells.

Its frequency marks this clone as medium-sized. The read stops 3 residues short of the end of the CDR3; the missing end is completed from the germline J gene. This chain joins TRBV7-2 and TRBJ2-2; a possible D gene is TRBD1 (6 bases). V was clipped by 4 bases and J by 5 bases, with 11 bases between them. The CDR3 contains 14 residues. Germline CDR1 is SGHTA and CDR2 is FQGNSA. CDR3 loop: CASSSFRGTGELFF. The CDR3 DNA, read in part, is TGTGCCAGCAGCTCCTTCAGGGGAACCGGGGAG.

In the case of this clone: The CDR3 end falls 3 residues outside the read, so it is completed with the germline J gene. The chain recombines TRBV11-3 with TRBJ2-2; tentatively, D is TRBD1 (6 bases). Germline V gene data show CDR1 as SGHNT and CDR2 as YENEEA. V lost 5 bases, J lost 6 bases, and 10 bases lay in between. This CDR3 is 13 amino acids long. CDR3 loop: CASSLQGPGELFF. The sequenced part of the CDR3 DNA is TGTGCCAGCAGCCTACAGGGACCCGGGGAG.

Regarding this clone: The CDR3 extends 3 residues past the end of the read, so its final part is completed from the germline J gene. The chain employs TRBV20-1 and TRBJ1-4; D ambiguous. Germline CDR1 and CDR2: DFQATT and SNEGSKA (reference sequence). Trimming left V 2 bases short and J 5 bases short, with 3 bases between. This CDR3 region has 11 residues. The CDR3 loop reads CSARRNEKLFF. The part of the CDR3 DNA that was read is TGCAGTGCTAGACGGAATGAAAAA.

For this clone: Read sequence stops 3 residues before the CDR3 end, and the germline J gene provides the missing end. The rearrangement uses TRBV28 and TRBJ1-2, with D maybe TRBD1 (5 bases). The CDR3 has 15 residues. Germline loops: CDR1 MDHEN, CDR2 SYDVKM. Partial CDR3 DNA: TGTGCCAGCAGTTCCTTCCAGGTGGGGGGTATTCGC. Protein: CASSSFQVGGIR. The CDR3 as a whole reads CASSSFQVGGIRYTF.

A remark on this clone: The observed sequence ends 3 residues before the CDR3 terminus, with the missing tail filled in from the germline J gene. The chain carries TRBV11-2 and TRBJ1-2; a possible D gene is TRBD1 (6 bases). The CDR3 covers 15 residues. V shed 5 bases and J shed 4 bases, with 17 bases lying between them. The germline gives CDR1 SGHAT, CDR2 FQNNGV. The sequenced part of the CDR3 DNA is TGTGCCAGCAGCCTGCGGACAGTTAGCCTCTATGGC. It yields the protein CASSLRTVSLYG. The whole CDR3 sequence reads CASSLRTVSLYGYTF. The full variable domain, its missing parts supplied by reference TRBV11-2 and TRBJ1-2, is EAGVAQSPRYKIIEKRQSVAFWCNPISGHATLYWYQQILGQGPKLLIQFQNNGVVDDSQLPKDRFSAERLKGVDSTLKIQPAKLEDSAVYLCASSLRTVSLYGYTFGSGTRLTVV.

A word on this clone: With the read ending 3 residues before the CDR3 end, the germline J gene is used to fill in that end. This chain uses TRBV5-3 with TRBJ2-1, with 7 nucleotides matching TRBD1. TRBV5-3 is assigned to the ORF class and has an uncertain function. Trimming at V came to 3 bases and at J to 0 bases, leaving 6 bases not matched to a gene. CDR3 size: 16 residues. The DNA read from the CDR3 is TGTGCCAGAAGCTGGGGCAGGGGGAGCTCCTACAATGAG. Encoded protein: CARSWGRGSSYNE. The entire CDR3 protein is CARSWGRGSSYNEQFF.

A note on this clone: Coverage ceases 3 residues before the CDR3 finishes, and the germline J gene fills in the end. The chain combines TRBV20-1 with TRBJ1-5, with TRBD1 identical over 8 bases. The V segment lost 1 base and the J segment 9 bases; nucleotides outside the gene matches: 5. The V gene's germline CDR1 is DFQATT and CDR2 SNEGSKA (reference sequence). The CDR3 length is 13 residues. The DNA read from the CDR3 is TGCAGTGCTAGAGGGCAGGGGGCTGGGCCC. This translates into CSARGQGAGP. From start to end, the CDR3 is CSARGQGAGPQHF.

Comments on this clone: The CDR3 extends 3 residues past the end of the read, so its final part is completed from the germline J gene. This chain joins TRBV2 and TRBJ1-1; D is possibly TRBD1 (6 bases). Germline CDR1 is SNHLY and CDR2 is FYNNEI. The CDR3 loop spans 14 amino acids. V was cut by 3 bases and J by 5 bases, with 13 bases left in between. CDR3 bases read: TGTGCCAGCAGTGAGAGGAAGGGGACAACTGAA. Residues: CASSERKGTTE. The entire CDR3 reads CASSERKGTTEAFF.

About this clone: The read stops 3 residues short of the end of the CDR3; the missing end is completed from the germline J gene. The chain links TRBV5-6 to TRBJ1-2; 7 bases are shared with TRBD1. Germline V lookup: CDR1 SGHDT, CDR2 YYEEEE. The CDR3 consists of 14 residues. After removal of 6 bases from V and 4 bases from J, the junction contained 9 bases not matched to a gene. The CDR3 protein is CASTSNRGGYGYTF. Partial CDR3 DNA: TGTGCCAGCACATCAAACAGGGGTGGCTATGGC.

Worth noting for this clone: Germline and junction disagree at one end, which may indicate a read error. The observed sequence ends 3 residues before the CDR3 terminus, with the missing tail filled in from the germline J gene. The genes are TRBV7-9 and TRBJ2-5; D perhaps matches TRBD1 (5 bases). Germline V lookup: CDR1 SEHNR, CDR2 FQNEAQ (reference sequence). The CDR3 has 13 amino acids. The CDR3 sequence is CASSLGGQGTQYF. The DNA read from the CDR3 is TGTGCCAGCAGCTTAGGTGGACAAGGGACC.

Note on this clone: The read terminates 3 residues ahead of where the CDR3 ends, so the germline J gene completes it. V gene TRBV19 combines with J gene TRBJ1-6, with D possibly being TRBD1 (6 bases). V was pared by 10 bases and J by 6 bases, with 19 bases between. In germline, CDR1 is LNHDA, CDR2 SQIVND (reference sequence). This CDR3 is 15 amino acids long. The DNA read from the CDR3 is TGTGCCACTAGGGGGGCGCACACCATTAATTCACCC. Encoded protein: CATRGAHTINSP. The whole CDR3 protein is CATRGAHTINSPLHF.

In regard to this clone: The CDR3 is cut off 3 residues early in the read; its end comes from the germline J gene. This chain connects TRBV20-1 to TRBJ1-1; a possible D gene is TRBD1 (6 bases). The V gene's germline CDR1 is DFQATT and CDR2 SNEGSKA (reference sequence). Trimming shortened V by 7 bases and J by 4 bases, and 16 bases separated the two germline ends. The CDR3 has 13 amino acids. CDR3 protein: CSGITGISTEAFF. Partial CDR3 DNA: TGCAGTGGCATAACAGGGATCAGCACTGAA.

The sequenced part of the CDR3 DNA is TGTGCCAGCAGCTTGCGACAGGGGTTGCGTGAAAAA. It encodes CASSLRQGLREK. The entire CDR3 is CASSLRQGLREKLFF. The chain links TRBV7-9 to TRBJ1-4; 8 nucleotides align to TRBD1. The CDR3 end lies 3 residues beyond the end of the read and is filled in from the germline J gene. CDR1 is SEHNR, CDR2 FQNEAQ, per germline (reference sequence). The length of the CDR3 is 15 residues. The V and J ends lost 3 bases and 7 bases, in that order; junction bases with no gene match: 7.

In regard to this clone: The read stops 3 residues short of the end of the CDR3; the missing end is completed from the germline J gene. The J gene is TRBJ2-1, the V gene TRBV5-1; TRBD2 matches at 14 bases. J lost 5 bases, V lost 3 bases, and 7 bases had no gene match. This CDR3 is 17 amino acids long. The germline gives CDR1 SGHRS, CDR2 YFSETQ. The CDR3 DNA, read in part, is TGCGCCAGCAGCTCCGGGACTAGCGGGAGTTGGGACAATGAG. Translated: CASSSGTSGSWDNE. The complete CDR3 reads CASSSGTSGSWDNEQFF. Based on the CDR3 plus reference TRBV5-1 and TRBJ2-1, the full variable domain is KAGVTQTPRYLIKTRGQQVTLSCSPISGHRSVSWYQQTPGQGLQFLFEYFSETQRNKGNFPGRFSGRQFSNSRSEMNVSTLELGDSALYLCASSSGTSGSWDNEQFFGPGTRLTVL.

About this clone itself: The observed sequence ends 3 residues before the CDR3 terminus, with the missing tail filled in from the germline J gene. V usage is TRBV11-2 and J usage is TRBJ2-7; 7 bases are shared with TRBD2. The V gene end was trimmed by 1 base and the J gene end by 2 bases; junction bases not matched to a gene: 5. This CDR3 region has 15 residues. Looked up from germline, CDR1 is SGHAT and CDR2 is FQNNGV. CDR3 residues: CASSLGLANAYEQYF. CDR3 DNA (partial): TGTGCCAGCAGCTTAGGACTAGCCAACGCCTACGAG.

Points on this clone: With the read ending 3 residues before the CDR3 end, the germline J gene is used to fill in that end. The chain joins TRBV7-2 to TRBJ2-2, with D perhaps TRBD2 (6 bases). The germline V gene encodes CDR1 SGHTA and CDR2 FQGNSA. The germline V and J ends were trimmed by 5 bases and 7 bases, with 14 bases remaining between them. CDR3 length equals 14 residues. The CDR3 sequence: CASSLNGGGGELFF. CDR3 bases read: TGTGCCAGCAGCCTAAACGGGGGAGGCGGGGAG.

As to this clone: Read sequence stops 3 residues before the CDR3 end, and the germline J gene provides the missing end. The chain is built from TRBV10-3 and TRBJ1-2, with 8 bases that match TRBD1. The CDR3 is 16 residues long. Losses at the gene ends were 5 bases for V and 0 bases for J; bases not matched to a gene: 8. CDR1 is ENHRY, CDR2 SYGVKD, per germline. The CDR3 DNA, read in part, is TGTGCCATCAGTATTTCGACAGGGGCTACTAACTATGGC. Residues: CAISISTGATNYG. From start to end, the CDR3 is CAISISTGATNYGYTF.

About this clone itself: The read falls 3 residues short of the CDR3 end, and the missing part is taken from the germline J gene. The chain combines TRBV10-1 with TRBJ2-5; D unclear. Trimming shortened V by 3 bases and J by 0 bases, and 2 bases separated the two germline ends. The V gene's germline CDR1 is WNHNN and CDR2 SYGVQD (reference sequence). This CDR3 comprises 12 residues. Partial CDR3 DNA: TGCGCCAGCAGTGACAACCAAGAGACC. The encoded protein is CASSDNQET. The complete CDR3 protein is CASSDNQETQYF.

Worth noting for this clone: The read ends 3 residues before the CDR3 terminus; that terminus is restored from the germline J gene. This chain links TRBV14 with TRBJ1-1, with 7 bases aligning to TRBD1. Germline loops: CDR1 SGHDN, CDR2 FVKESK. The CDR3 runs to 13 residues. Partial CDR3 DNA: TGTGCCAGCAGCCAAGGACAGGGACCTAGG. Translation gives CASSQGQGPR. The full CDR3 sequence reads CASSQGQGPRAFF.

CDR3 bases read: TGCGCCAGCAGCCAACGACTAGCGGGGACGGAGACC. This encodes CASSQRLAGTET. The CDR3 in its entirety is CASSQRLAGTETQYF. The V gene is TRBV5-1, the J gene TRBJ2-5; 11 bases agree with TRBD2. The observed sequence ends 3 residues before the CDR3 terminus, with the missing tail filled in from the germline J gene. With 4 bases clipped from V and 5 bases from J, the junction kept 7 bases outside the gene matches. Germline CDR1 and CDR2: SGHRS and YFSETQ. The CDR3 is 15 residues long.

A remark on this clone: The missing CDR3 end, 3 residues past where the read stops, is filled in from the germline J gene. The chain joins TRBV19 to TRBJ1-6; 9 nucleotides line up with TRBD1. The CDR3 spans 15 residues. Germline V gene lookup returns CDR1 LNHDA and CDR2 SQIVND (reference sequence). After removal of 6 bases from V and 10 bases from J, the junction contained 10 bases not matched to a gene. CDR3 sequence: CASSSRTGDGSPLHF. Partial CDR3 DNA: TGTGCCAGTAGCTCCCGGACAGGGGACGGCTCACCC.

A note on this clone: The read finishes 3 residues shy of the CDR3 end, and the germline J gene is used to complete it. The rearrangement joins TRBV6-1 to TRBJ1-1, with D possibly TRBD1 on 5 matching bases. The CDR3 is 14 amino acids. V dropped 4 bases and J dropped 0 bases, with 9 bases sitting between them. Germline V gene sequence: CDR1 MNHNS, CDR2 SASEGT. CDR3 DNA (partial): TGTGCCAGCAGTGGGGGGGGTATGAACACTGAA. This translates into CASSGGGMNTE. The CDR3 reads in full as CASSGGGMNTEAFF.

Worth noting for this clone: The read finishes 3 residues shy of the CDR3 end, and the germline J gene is used to complete it. V and J are TRBV7-6 and TRBJ1-3, with D unclear. Germline V lookup: CDR1 SGHVS, CDR2 FNYEAQ. V lost 0 bases, J lost 4 bases, and 4 bases lay in between. CDR3 length equals 13 residues. The CDR3 is CASSLAPGNTIYF. CDR3 DNA, as far as it was read: TGTGCCAGCAGCTTAGCCCCAGGAAACACC.

A note on this clone: The CDR3 end is not reached by the read, which stops 3 residues before it; the germline J gene fills it in. The chain couples TRBV7-2 to TRBJ2-4, with D perhaps matching TRBD2 (7 bases). V was trimmed by 0 bases and J by 1 base, leaving 10 bases between them. The CDR3 is 16 amino acids. CDR1 and CDR2 (germline): SGHTA, FQGNSA. CDR3 bases read: TGTGCCAGCAGCTTAGCGGGGGGGCGGGCCAAAAACATT. Protein sequence: CASSLAGGRAKNI. The CDR3 in its entirety is CASSLAGGRAKNIQYF.

Turning to this clone: The CDR3 end falls 3 residues outside the read, so it is completed with the germline J gene. The chain recombines TRBV11-2 with TRBJ1-5, with 11 bases fitting TRBD1. Trimming removed 5 bases from V and 2 bases from J; junction bases left unmatched: 2. The CDR3 has 15 residues. Germline V CDR1 and CDR2: SGHAT, FQNNGV. The CDR3 protein is CASSPGQGGNQPQHF. The part of the CDR3 DNA that was read is TGTGCCAGCAGCCCGGGACAGGGGGGCAATCAGCCC. Drawing the rest from reference TRBV11-2 and TRBJ1-5, the complete variable domain is EAGVAQSPRYKIIEKRQSVAFWCNPISGHATLYWYQQILGQGPKLLIQFQNNGVVDDSQLPKDRFSAERLKGVDSTLKIQPAKLEDSAVYLCASSPGQGGNQPQHFGDGTRLSIL.

To note about this clone: The read terminates 3 residues ahead of where the CDR3 ends, so the germline J gene completes it. The J gene is TRBJ2-4, the V gene TRBV19; D may be TRBD1 (5 bases). CDR3 length: 16 amino acids. V lost 1 base to trimming and J lost 0 bases, with 10 bases between them. Germline V lookup: CDR1 LNHDA, CDR2 SQIVND (reference sequence). The CDR3 loop reads CASSIARTPAKNIQYF. Partial CDR3 DNA: TGTGCCAGTAGTATAGCCCGGACACCAGCCAAAAACATT. Complete variable domain (other parts from reference TRBV19 and TRBJ2-4): DGGITQSPKYLFRKEGQNVTLSCEQNLNHDAMYWYRQDPGQGLRLIYYSQIVNDFQKGDIAEGYSVSREKKESFPLTVTSAQKNPTAFYLCASSIARTPAKNIQYFGAGTRLSVL.

With regard to this clone: The read finishes 3 residues shy of the CDR3 end, and the germline J gene is used to complete it. The chain is built from TRBV6-2 or TRBV6-3 and TRBJ2-7; 9 bases match TRBD2. This CDR3 is 15 amino acids long. Trimming removed 5 bases from V and 3 bases from J; junction bases left unmatched: 8. Per the germline V gene, CDR1 is MNHEY and CDR2 is SVGEGT. The covered CDR3 bases are TGTGCCAGCAGTCTAGCGGGAAACCCCCTCTACGAG. It is translated as CASSLAGNPLYE. The entire CDR3 protein is CASSLAGNPLYEQYF.

Notes on this clone: The CDR3 extends 3 residues past the end of the read, so its final part is completed from the germline J gene. The chain employs TRBV7-6 and TRBJ1-3; D might be TRBD1 (6 bases). V was pared by 1 base and J by 4 bases, with 14 bases between. The CDR3 covers 16 residues. The V gene's germline CDR1 is SGHVS and CDR2 FNYEAQ. The covered CDR3 bases are TGTGCCAGCAGCTTAGTACCGTGGAGGGGGGGAAACACC. Amino acids: CASSLVPWRGGNT. The entire CDR3 protein is CASSLVPWRGGNTIYF.